Included here is one T cell receptor (beta chain) sequence, with context. Its antigen is currently unknown. Sequenced by immunoSEQ multiplex PCR; TCRdb stores in-frame clones only, minus some. Here the sample spans some 300,000 clones, roughly 84% being singletons. The data were taken from a study of Ad26.COV2.S vaccination and SARS-CoV-2 variants. The overall study: Ad26.COV2.S, an intramuscular injection, was given once or twice 56 days apart. Notes on the study in general: Measures of TCR breadth and depth may have fallen short of total T cell responses. Vaccinees showed greater spike-specific TCR breadth than placebo recipients.

This CDR3 comprises 14 residues. The germline V gene has CDR1 SEHNR and CDR2 FQNEAQ (reference sequence). V lost 5 bases and J 0 bases, leaving 8 bases between the germline ends. This sample's treatment: approximately 18 received Ad26.COV2.S at low or high dose, single or two shots; a few received placebo; per-sample allocation not given. Day 63 after the first injection of vaccine or placebo was the sampling time. This material consisted of peripheral blood, taken in a trial of Ad26.COV2.S vaccine versus placebo. The TCR comes from a person aged 18-60 years who received the Ad26.COV2.S COVID-19 vaccine or a placebo. The chain links TRBV7-9 to TRBJ1-5; D ambiguous. The CDR3 is CASSPDHSNQPQHF. The CDR3 region has the DNA TGTGCCAGCAGCCCCGACCATAGCAATCAGCCCCAGCATTTT.